What follows is one T cell receptor beta chain and its context. This entry belongs to a study of blood T cell repertoires in COVID-19. The wider study: T cells, B-cell-depleted T cells, or PBMCs provided the cDNA or gDNA that served as material.

The junction had 7 bases not matched to a gene; V was cut back by 4 bases and J by 4 bases. The CDR3 is 15 amino acids. CDR1 SGHAT and CDR2 FQDESV come from the germline V gene (reference sequence). Authors' data handling: From reference gene primer amplification, estimates of nucleated cell counts were derived. TCRdb's table, derived via immunoSEQ multiplex PCR, lists solely in-frame clones and lacks some. D and trimming were read from the DNA, whereas the V and J calls and clone size are those reported in that table. The table shows around 130,000 clones, with about 87% occurring only once. This sequence joins TRBV11-1 and TRBJ2-7, with 10 positions matching TRBD1. Sequencing was performed on peripheral blood. The source of this sequence is a woman aged 45-65 years with acute or convalescent COVID-19. CDR3 nucleotide sequence: TGTGCCAGCAGCTATCCGGGACAGGGGACGTACGAGCAGTACTTC. Its protein product is CASSYPGQGTYEQYF.